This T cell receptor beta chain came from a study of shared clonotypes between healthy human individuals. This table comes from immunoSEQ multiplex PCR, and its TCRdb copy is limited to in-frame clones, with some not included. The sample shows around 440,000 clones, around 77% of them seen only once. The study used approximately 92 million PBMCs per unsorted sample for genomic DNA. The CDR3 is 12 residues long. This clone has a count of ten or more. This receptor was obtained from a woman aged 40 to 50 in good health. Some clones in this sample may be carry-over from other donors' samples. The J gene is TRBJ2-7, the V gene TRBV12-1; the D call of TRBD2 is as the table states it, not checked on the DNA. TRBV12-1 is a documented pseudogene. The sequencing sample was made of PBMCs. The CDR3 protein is CAATSGTAEQYF. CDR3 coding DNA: TGTGCCGCCACTAGCGGGACGGCCGAGCAGTACTTC.